The table lists the clone carrying this TCR beta chain with many counts. Time point here: newly diagnosed GD, antithyroid drugs for less than 3 months. PBMC RNA served as the TCR library source. The sample is drawn from a study of regulatory T cells in long-lasting Graves disease. CDR3 length: 19 residues. After removal of 2 bases from V and 5 bases from J, the junction contained 10 bases not matched to a gene. Germline V lookup: CDR1 MDHEN, CDR2 SYDVKM. Arm-PCR of CDR3 regions and iRepertoire HTBI primers were used to build TCR beta libraries. TCRdb fed the multiplex PCR reads into MiXCR, producing one record per CDR3 protein. Of about 310,000 distinct CDR3 sequences listed, about 18% are singletons.

Sequencing used peripheral blood mononuclear cells (PBMCs), obtained at new diagnosis, from a patient treated with antithyroid drugs. The rearrangement links TRBV28 to TRBJ2-1; 15 bases are shared with TRBD2. The clonotype was recovered from a female donor with Graves disease. The CDR3 is CASSLITGLAGGRNNEQFF. The CDR3 DNA sequence: TGTGCCAGCAGTTTAATTACGGGACTAGCGGGAGGTCGAAACAATGAGCAGTTCTTC.